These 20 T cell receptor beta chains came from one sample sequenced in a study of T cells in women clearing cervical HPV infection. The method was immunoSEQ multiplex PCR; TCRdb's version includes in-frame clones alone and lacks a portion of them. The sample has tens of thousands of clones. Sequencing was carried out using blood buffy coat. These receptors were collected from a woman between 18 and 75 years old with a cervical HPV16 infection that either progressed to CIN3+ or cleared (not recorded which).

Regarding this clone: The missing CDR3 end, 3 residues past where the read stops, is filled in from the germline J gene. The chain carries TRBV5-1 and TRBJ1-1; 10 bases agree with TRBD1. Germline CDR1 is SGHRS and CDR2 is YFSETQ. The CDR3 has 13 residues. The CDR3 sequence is CASSLRDRGEAFF. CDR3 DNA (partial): TGCGCCAGCAGCTTGAGGGACAGGGGCGAA. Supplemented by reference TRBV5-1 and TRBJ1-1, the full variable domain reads KAGVTQTPRYLIKTRGQQVTLSCSPISGHRSVSWYQQTPGQGLQFLFEYFSETQRNKGNFPGRFSGRQFSNSRSEMNVSTLELGDSALYLCASSLRDRGEAFFGQGTRLTVV.

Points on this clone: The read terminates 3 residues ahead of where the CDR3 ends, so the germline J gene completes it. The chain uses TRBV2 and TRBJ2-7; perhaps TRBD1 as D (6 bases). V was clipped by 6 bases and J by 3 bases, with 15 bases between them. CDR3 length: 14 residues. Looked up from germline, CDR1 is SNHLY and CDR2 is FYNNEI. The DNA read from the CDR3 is TGTGCCAGCAGGGCCGACAGGTTCGGCTACGAG. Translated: CASRADRFGYE. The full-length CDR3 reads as CASRADRFGYEQYF.

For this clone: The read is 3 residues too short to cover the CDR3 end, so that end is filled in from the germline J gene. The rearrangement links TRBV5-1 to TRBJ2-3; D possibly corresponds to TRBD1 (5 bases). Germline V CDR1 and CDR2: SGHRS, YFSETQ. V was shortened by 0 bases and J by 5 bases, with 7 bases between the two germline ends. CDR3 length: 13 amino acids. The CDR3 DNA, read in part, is TGCGCCAGCAGCTTGGGGCAGGGAGATACG. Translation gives CASSLGQGDT. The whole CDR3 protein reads CASSLGQGDTQYF.

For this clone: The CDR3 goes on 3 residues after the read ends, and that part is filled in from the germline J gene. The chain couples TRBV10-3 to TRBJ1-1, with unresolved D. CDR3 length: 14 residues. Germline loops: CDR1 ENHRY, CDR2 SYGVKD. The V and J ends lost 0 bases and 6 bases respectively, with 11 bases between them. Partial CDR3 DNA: TGTGCCATCAGTGAGTCGAACAGTTTCGCTGAA. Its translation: CAISESNSFAE. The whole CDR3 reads CAISESNSFAEAFF.

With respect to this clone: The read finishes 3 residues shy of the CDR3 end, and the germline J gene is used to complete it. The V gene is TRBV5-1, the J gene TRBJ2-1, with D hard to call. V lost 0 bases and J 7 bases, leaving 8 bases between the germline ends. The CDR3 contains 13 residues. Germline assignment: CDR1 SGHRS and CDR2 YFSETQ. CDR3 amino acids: CASSLEVQNEQFF. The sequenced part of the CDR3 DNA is TGCGCCAGCAGCTTGGAAGTACAGAATGAG.

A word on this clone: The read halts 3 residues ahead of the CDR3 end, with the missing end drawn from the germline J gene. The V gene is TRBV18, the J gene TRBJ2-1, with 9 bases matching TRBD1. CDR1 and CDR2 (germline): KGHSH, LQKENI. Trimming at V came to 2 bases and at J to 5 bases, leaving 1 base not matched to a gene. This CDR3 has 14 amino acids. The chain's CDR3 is CASSPRQGDNEQFF. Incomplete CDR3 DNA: TGTGCCAGCTCACCAAGACAGGGGGACAATGAG.

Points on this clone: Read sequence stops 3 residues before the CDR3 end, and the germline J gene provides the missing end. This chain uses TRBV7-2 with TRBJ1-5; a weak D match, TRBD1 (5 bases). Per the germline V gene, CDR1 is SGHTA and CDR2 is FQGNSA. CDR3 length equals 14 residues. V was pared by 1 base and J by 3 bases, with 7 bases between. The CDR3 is CASSLGQFNQPQHF. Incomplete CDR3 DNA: TGTGCCAGCAGCTTAGGACAGTTCAATCAGCCC.

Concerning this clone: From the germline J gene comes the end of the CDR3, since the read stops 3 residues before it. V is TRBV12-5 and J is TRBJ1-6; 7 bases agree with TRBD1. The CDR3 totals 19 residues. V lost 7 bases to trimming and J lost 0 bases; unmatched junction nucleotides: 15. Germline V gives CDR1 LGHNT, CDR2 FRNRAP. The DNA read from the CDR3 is TGTGCTAGTGCCGAACGGACAGGACAATTGAGCTCCTATAATTCACCC. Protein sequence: CASAERTGQLSSYNSP. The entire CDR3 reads CASAERTGQLSSYNSPLHF.

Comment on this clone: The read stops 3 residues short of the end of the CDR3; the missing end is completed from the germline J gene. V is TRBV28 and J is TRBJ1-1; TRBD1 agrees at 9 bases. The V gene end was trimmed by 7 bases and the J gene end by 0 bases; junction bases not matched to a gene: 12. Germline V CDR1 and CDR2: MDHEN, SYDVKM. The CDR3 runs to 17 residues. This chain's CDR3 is CASTTGGTGRMNTEAFF. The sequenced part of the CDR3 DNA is TGTGCCAGCACCACCGGCGGGACAGGGAGGATGAACACTGAA.

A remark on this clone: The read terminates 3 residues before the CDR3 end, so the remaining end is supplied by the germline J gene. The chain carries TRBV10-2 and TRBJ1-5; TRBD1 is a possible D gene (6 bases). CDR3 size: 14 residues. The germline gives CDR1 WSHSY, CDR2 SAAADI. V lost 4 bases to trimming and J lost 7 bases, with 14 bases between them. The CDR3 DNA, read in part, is TGCGCCAGCAGTGGTACAGAAGGGGGACAGCCC. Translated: CASSGTEGGQP. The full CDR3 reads CASSGTEGGQPQHF.

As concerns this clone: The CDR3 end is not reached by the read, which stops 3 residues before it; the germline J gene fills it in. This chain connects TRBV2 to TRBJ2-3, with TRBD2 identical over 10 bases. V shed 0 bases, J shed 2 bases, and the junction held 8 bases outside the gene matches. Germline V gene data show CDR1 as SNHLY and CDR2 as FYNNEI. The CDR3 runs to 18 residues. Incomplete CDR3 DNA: TGTGCCAGCAGTGAAGCCAGGACTAGCGGACCTAACACAGATACG. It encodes CASSEARTSGPNTDT. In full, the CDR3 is CASSEARTSGPNTDTQYF.

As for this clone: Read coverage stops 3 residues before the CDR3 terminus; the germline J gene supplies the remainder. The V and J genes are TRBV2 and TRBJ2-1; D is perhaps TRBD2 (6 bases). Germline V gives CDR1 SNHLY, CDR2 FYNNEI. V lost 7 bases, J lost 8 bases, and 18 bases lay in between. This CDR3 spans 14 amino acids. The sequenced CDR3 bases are TGTGCCAGCAAGAGGGAGTGGGCTAGCGATGAG. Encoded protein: CASKREWASDE. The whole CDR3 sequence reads CASKREWASDEQFF.

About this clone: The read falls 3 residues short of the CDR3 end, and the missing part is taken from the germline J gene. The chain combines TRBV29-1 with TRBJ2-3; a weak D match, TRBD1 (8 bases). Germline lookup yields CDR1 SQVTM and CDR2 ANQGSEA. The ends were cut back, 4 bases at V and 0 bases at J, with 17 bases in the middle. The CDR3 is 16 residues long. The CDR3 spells CSVVGGTGASTDTQYF. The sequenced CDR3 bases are TGCAGCGTTGTGGGGGGGACAGGTGCTAGCACAGATACG.

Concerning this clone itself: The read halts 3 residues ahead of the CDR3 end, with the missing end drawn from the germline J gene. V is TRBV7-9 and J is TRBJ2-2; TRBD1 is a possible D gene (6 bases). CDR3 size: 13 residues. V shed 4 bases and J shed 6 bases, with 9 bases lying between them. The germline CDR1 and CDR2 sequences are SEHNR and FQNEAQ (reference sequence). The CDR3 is CASSSQGPGELFF. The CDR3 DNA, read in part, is TGTGCCAGCAGCTCCCAGGGGCCCGGGGAG.

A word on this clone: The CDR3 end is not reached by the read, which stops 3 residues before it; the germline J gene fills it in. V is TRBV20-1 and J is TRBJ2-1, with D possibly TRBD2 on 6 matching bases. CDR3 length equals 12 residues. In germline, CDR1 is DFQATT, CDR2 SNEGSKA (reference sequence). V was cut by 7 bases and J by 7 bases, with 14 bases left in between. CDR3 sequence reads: CSVRRGGNEQFF. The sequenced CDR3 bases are TGCAGTGTGCGGCGGGGTGGTAATGAG.

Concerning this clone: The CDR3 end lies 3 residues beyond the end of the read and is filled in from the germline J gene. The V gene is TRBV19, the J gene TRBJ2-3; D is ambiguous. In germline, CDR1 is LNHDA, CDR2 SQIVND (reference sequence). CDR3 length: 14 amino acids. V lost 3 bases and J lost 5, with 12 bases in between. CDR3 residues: CASSIAAAGDTQYF. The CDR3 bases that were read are TGTGCCAGTAGTATTGCGGCAGCCGGAGATACG. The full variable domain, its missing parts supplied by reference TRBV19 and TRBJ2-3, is DGGITQSPKYLFRKEGQNVTLSCEQNLNHDAMYWYRQDPGQGLRLIYYSQIVNDFQKGDIAEGYSVSREKKESFPLTVTSAQKNPTAFYLCASSIAAAGDTQYFGPGTRLTVL.

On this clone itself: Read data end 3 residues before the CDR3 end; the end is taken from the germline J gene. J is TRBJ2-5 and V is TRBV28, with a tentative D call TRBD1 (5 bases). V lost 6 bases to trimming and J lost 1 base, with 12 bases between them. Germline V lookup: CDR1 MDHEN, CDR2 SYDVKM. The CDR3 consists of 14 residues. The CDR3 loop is CASSLQAVQETQYF. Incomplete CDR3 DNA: TGTGCCAGCAGCCTACAGGCGGTCCAAGAGACC.

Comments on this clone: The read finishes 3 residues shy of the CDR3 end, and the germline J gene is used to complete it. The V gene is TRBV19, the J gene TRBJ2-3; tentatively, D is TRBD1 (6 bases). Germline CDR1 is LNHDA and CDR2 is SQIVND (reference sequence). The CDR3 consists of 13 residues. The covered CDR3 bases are TGTGCCAGTAGTCCGGACAGTTCGGAGACG. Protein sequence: CASSPDSSET. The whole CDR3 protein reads CASSPDSSETQYF. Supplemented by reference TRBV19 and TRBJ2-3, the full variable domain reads DGGITQSPKYLFRKEGQNVTLSCEQNLNHDAMYWYRQDPGQGLRLIYYSQIVNDFQKGDIAEGYSVSREKKESFPLTVTSAQKNPTAFYLCASSPDSSETQYFGPGTRLTVL.

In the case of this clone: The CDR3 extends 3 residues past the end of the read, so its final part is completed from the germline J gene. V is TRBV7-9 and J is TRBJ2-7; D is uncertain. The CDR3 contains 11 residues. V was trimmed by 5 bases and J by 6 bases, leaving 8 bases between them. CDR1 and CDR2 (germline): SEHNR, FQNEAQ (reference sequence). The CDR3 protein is CASSLVGEQYF. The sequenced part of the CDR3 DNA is TGTGCCAGCAGCCTCGTCGGCGAG.

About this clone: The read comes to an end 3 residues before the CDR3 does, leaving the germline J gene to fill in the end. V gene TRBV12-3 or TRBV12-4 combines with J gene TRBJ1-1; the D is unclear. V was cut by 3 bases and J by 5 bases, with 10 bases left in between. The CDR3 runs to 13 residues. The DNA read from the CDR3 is TGTGCCAGCAGTTTTCCGGGTGGGACTGAA. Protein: CASSFPGGTE. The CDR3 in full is CASSFPGGTEAFF.